This TCR beta chain was found in a study of cytomegalovirus exposure and HLA in healthy donors (dated by TCRdb to the late 2010s). About the investigation overall: In an earlier analysis of 550 to 750 of the donors, about 260 Gb of sequence data and 100 million or so unique TCR beta sequences from 180 million or so T cells were reported. Roughly 300 gigabases of sequencing data and approximately 84 million unique TCR sequences were included in an early release covering several hundred HLA-typed donors. Among the roughly 400 genotyped donors, around 81% belonged to the genetic ancestry cluster associated with self-reported Caucasian donors. The study was designed to test whether signatures of past pathogen exposure could be identified by cataloging public T cell receptors. The study profiled the T cell repertoires of hundreds of subjects by immunosequencing and related them to cytomegalovirus serostatus. A separate validation cohort of over a hundred different subjects was used in addition to the roughly 720-subject first cohort. High-throughput TCR immunosequencing, statistical association of individual TCRs with disease status, and machine learning were combined to predict cytomegalovirus infection status. To study patterns of TCR occurrence, a later analysis re-analyzed previously published TCR beta repertoires from around 670 donors and added high-resolution HLA genotyping. In the later analysis, no new phenotypic data were used to find candidate immune exposures; instead, reliance was placed on TCR beta sequences and their occurrence across donors. To decide whether each TCR beta V gene segment behaved as functional or pseudogenic, an earlier analysis of some 580 of the donors relied on high-throughput TCR beta sequencing. Donor age, sex, ethnicity and CMV serostatus were compiled alongside the repertoire data. A later genetic analysis used genome-wide SNP genotypes for 398 of the 666 donors, treating that subset as a discovery cohort. Every discovery cohort repertoire had been produced on one sequencing platform. HLA typing covered class I and class II loci at four-digit resolution. The number of typed donors differed by locus: about 629-640 for A, B, C, DRB1 and DQB1; some 500 for DQA1; 606 for DPA1; and around 490 for DPB1. Roughly five DR-DQ haplotypes were handled as single units for association and clustering because linkage in the cohort was strong. Among under 450 genotyped donors of the cohort, an average of around 240,000 unique TCR beta nucleotide sequences were sequenced per donor, roughly 18% of them non-productive. Study-level results and caveats: CMV serostatus was the only immune exposure information available for the cohort. Strong co-occurrence of HLA alleles, especially DR and DQ, made assigning TCR associations to individual alleles difficult. In the study, some 180 TCR beta chains were listed as associated with cytomegalovirus. Because some donors lacked HLA typing at each locus, the association tests relied only on the typed subset. Broadly in line with IMGT annotations, most TCR beta V segments showed up in productive rearrangements about 87% or about 30% of the time in an earlier analysis of 587 of the donors. In a later genetic analysis, fewer N-insertions in productive TCRs were reported among donors in an Asian-associated ancestry cluster than the approximately 670-donor mean. The authors suggested that the approach could potentially be generalized to other disease states and immunological phenotypes. V-gene and J-gene trimming of TCR beta chains was associated with a missense DCLRE1C variant in a later genetic analysis, and the association was replicated in an independent cohort. The classifier was reported to diagnose cytomegalovirus status with high specificity and sensitivity in both the original and validation cohorts. Roughly uniform sequencing depth across donors was assumed in presence/absence analyses, although this assumption may not hold. In a later analysis, HLA-associated TCR beta chains were found to be more clonally expanded and to have lower generation probabilities than equally common non-associated chains. In a later analysis, most CMV-associated TCR beta chains were found to appear HLA-restricted, with HLA associations seemingly driven largely by CMV exposure. A few of the identified cytomegalovirus-associated TCR beta chains were confirmed in vitro to be specific for cytomegalovirus antigens. Correlated functional status among segregating V segments might reflect linkage disequilibrium, but an unknown experimental factor could not be ruled out. Only TCR beta chains were sequenced in this cohort, and the absence of alpha or paired-chain data limited detectable features. According to a later analysis, TCR association rates differed among HLA loci, with DRB1 alleles showing the most associated TCRs and HLA-C alleles showing the fewest. Several of the top co-occurrence clusters appeared to be linked to parvovirus B19, influenza, CMV and Epstein-Barr virus, according to a later analysis. Because counts were too low, about 15 rarely observed V segments, including chromosome 9 orphons, were left out of the earlier analysis of about 620 of the donors. Because the 87-base-pair reads could not distinguish some IMGT-functional V segments, including TRBV6-2 and TRBV6-3, those segments were excluded. A further reported finding was that TCR beta sequences accurately predicted the HLA-A and HLA-B alleles for most subjects in the first cohort. A cluster of highly shared sequence variants was judged likely to be a technical artifact of the sequencing pipeline. Across donors, most TCR sequences were observed very rarely, whereas some public TCRs were present in many individuals. At a false discovery rate of 0.05, a later analysis linked approximately 18,000 TCR beta sequences to specific HLA alleles.

In total, just over 650 healthy bone marrow donors made up the cohort. At the time of sampling, every cohort member was nominally healthy, though immune exposures that went unrecorded were likely present. The donor tested CMV seropositive, placing the donor among the 250 to 350 seropositive members of the cohort. A peripheral blood sample was provided by each donor, and peripheral blood mononuclear cells were used for TCR beta sequencing. Genomic DNA was extracted from the blood cell samples with the Qiagen DNeasy Blood Extraction Kit. Libraries were prepared through the immunoSEQ multiplex PCR assay. A mixture of 60 forward primers for TCR Vbeta segments and 13 reverse primers for TCR Jbeta segments was used in the multiplex PCR. Amplification of the CDR3 region of rearranged TCR beta genes was performed with a multiplex PCR assay on genomic DNA. The Illumina HiSeq System was used to sequence the amplified TCR beta libraries as 87-base-pair reads. Per the authors' processing: Across the roughly 700 repertoires, a later analysis counted around 80 million unique TCR beta chains, some 11 million of which were shared by at least two donors. To remove PCR and sequencing errors, raw reads were error-corrected and collapsed into unique sequences using a nearest-neighbor algorithm that merged closely related sequences. CDR3 sequences were aligned to IMGT reference sequences to assign V, D and J gene segments. For a sequence to be retained, a match of at least six nucleotides to both a V gene segment and a J gene segment was required. A rearrangement counted as productive if the CDR3 had no stop codons and remained in frame with V and J, and every other rearrangement counted as non-productive. CDR3 was defined according to IMGT convention as the region running from the second conserved V-encoded cysteine to the conserved J-encoded phenylalanine. The earlier analysis of about 560 of the donors excluded any sequence lacking an unambiguous match to a single V gene segment. In an earlier analysis of several hundred of the donors, V segments were called functional above 56.7% productive rearrangements and were called segregating when the between-donor standard deviation exceeded 5%. A statistical classification framework was developed to diagnose cytomegalovirus status using the catalog of TCR beta chain sequences. V and J gene assignment, in a later analysis, came from comparing TCR nucleotide sequences with IMGT/GENE-DB human TR gene sequences. The TCRdist pipeline was used in a later analysis to assign CDR3 sequences and most-parsimonious VDJ recombination scenarios. In a later analysis, each TCR beta chain was defined by its CDR3 amino acid sequence together with its V-gene family, and reads lacking a unique V-gene family were excluded. A later analysis removed roughly 590 highly shared, low-generation-probability nucleotide sequences to deal with suspected cross-contamination and a sequencing artifact. In a later analysis, a clonal expansion index for each public chain was calculated from normalized within-repertoire ranks of inferred template counts. Generation probabilities in a later analysis came from a VDJ recombination model fitted to out-of-frame rearrangements, and those results were checked against IGoR. A later analysis scored TCR-TCR, TCR-HLA and TCR-CMV co-occurrence with hypergeometric tests, applying a repertoire-size bias correction to TCR pairs. To estimate false discovery rates, a later analysis permuted the HLA or CMV assignments 20 times. In a later analysis, co-occurring TCRs were grouped using DBSCAN, with TCRdist sequence similarity added in when clustering inside HLA-allele-positive subsets. Repertoires with fewer than 30,000 or more than 120,000 public chains were left out of co-occurrence clustering, as were five repertoires with anomalous nucleotide sharing. TCRdb re-hosts the immuneACCESS table, in-frame sequences only. Its copies lack some clones; in the studies checked, an unresolved V gene accounts for under half of them, and the cause for the rest is not known. V, J and clone size are those of that table, while D and trimming were read from the DNA. Recorded for this sample are some 96,000 clones; approximately 79% of them occurred a single time. 15% to 20% of the sample belongs to the ten largest clones.

With respect to this clone: There is no known antigen for this receptor. Base qualities are not provided; no much larger clone lies one nucleotide away.

The CDR3 has 16 amino acids, counting the end cysteine and phenylalanine. The read is trimmed to its CDR3 DNA, 48 bases read in frame from base 1. V ends up 1 base short and J 4 bases short, with an unmatched junction base count of 6. CDR1 and CDR2 were assigned from the germline V gene as MGHRA and YSYEKL. The chain joins TRBV4-1 to TRBJ2-2; TRBD1 lines up with 7 middle nucleotides. This receptor was obtained from a woman aged 55-70 years in good health and CMV-seropositive. The material sequenced was PBMCs. The DNA sequence is as follows: TGCGCCAGCAGCCAAGGACAGGGATCGAGCACCGGGGAGCTGTTTTTT. Its amino acids are CASSQGQGSSTGELFF.